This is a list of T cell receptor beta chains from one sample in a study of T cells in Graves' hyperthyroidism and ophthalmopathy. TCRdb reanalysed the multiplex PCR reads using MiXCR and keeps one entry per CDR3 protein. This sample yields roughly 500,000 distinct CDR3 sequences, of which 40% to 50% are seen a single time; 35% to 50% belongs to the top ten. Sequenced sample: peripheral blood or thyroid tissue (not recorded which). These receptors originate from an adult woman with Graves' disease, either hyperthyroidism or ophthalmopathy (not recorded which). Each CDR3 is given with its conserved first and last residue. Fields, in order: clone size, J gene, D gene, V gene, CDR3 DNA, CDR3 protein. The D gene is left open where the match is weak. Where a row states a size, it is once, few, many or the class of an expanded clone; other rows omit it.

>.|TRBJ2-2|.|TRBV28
TGTGCCAGCAGTTTGATAAGCTACACCGGGGAGCTGTTTTTT
CASSLISYTGELFF
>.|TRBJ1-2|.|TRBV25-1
TGTGCCAGCAGCATGAGCCGGGCGCGGGGCTACACCTTC
CASSMSRARGYTF
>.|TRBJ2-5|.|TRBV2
TGTGCCAGCAGTGAAGACTGGGAGACCCAGTACTTC
CASSEDWETQYF
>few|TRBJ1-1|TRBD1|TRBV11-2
TGTGCCAGCTTCGGACGTCAGGGGGGAACTGAAGCTTTCTTT
CASFGRQGGTEAFF
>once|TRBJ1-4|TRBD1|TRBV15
TGTGCCACCAGCGGGTGGACAGGGGCTAATGAAAAACTGTTTTTT
CATSGWTGANEKLFF
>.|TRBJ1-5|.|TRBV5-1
TGCGCCAGCAGGGAAGGTAGAGATCAGCCCCAGCATTTT
CASREGRDQPQHF
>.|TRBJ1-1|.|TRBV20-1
TGCAGTGCGGCCTGGATCCTGAACACTGAAGCTTTCTTT
CSAAWILNTEAFF
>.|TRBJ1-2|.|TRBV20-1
TGCAGTGTAAGGGTAGGGACCATGGACTATGGCTACACCTTC
CSVRVGTMDYGYTF
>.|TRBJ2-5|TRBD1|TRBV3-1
TGTGCCAGCAGTCAATTCTACGCAGGACAGGGGTGGCAAGAGACCCAGTACTTC
CASSQFYAGQGWQETQYF
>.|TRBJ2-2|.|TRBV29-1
TGCAGCGTGGGAAGGGTGGGGAGCACCGGGGAGCTGTTTTTT
CSVGRVGSTGELFF
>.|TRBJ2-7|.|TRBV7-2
TGCGCCAGCAGCCAAGCAGGCCAATCCTACGAGCAGTACTTC
CASSQAGQSYEQYF
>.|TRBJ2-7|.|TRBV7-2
TGTGCCAGCAGCTTAGAAGGGAGGAAGGGCGAGCAGTACTTC
CASSLEGRKGEQYF
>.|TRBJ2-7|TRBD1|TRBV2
TGTGCCAGCAGTGATAGGACAGGGCCTTACGAGCAGTACTTC
CASSDRTGPYEQYF
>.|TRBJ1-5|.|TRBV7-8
TGTGCCAGCAGATCGCTAGGGGGAGGCGAGCAGCCCCAGCATTTT
CASRSLGGGEQPQHF
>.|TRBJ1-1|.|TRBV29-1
TGCAGCTTAGGGCCAGGGGCGACTGAAGCTTTCTTT
CSLGPGATEAFF
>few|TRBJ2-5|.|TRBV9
TGTGCCAGCAGCGTAGGCGGGGTGCAAGAGACCCAGTACTTC
CASSVGGVQETQYF
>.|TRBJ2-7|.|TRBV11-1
TGTGCCAGCAGCTTATTATCTTCGAGGGGCAACTCCTACGAGCAGTACTTC
CASSLLSSRGNSYEQYF
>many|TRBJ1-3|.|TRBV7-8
TGTGCCAGCAGCTTAGAAGGTGCAACTATTGGAAACACCATATATTTT
CASSLEGATIGNTIYF
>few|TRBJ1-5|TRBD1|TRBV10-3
TGTGCCATCAGTGAGGGACAGGAGAGCAATCAGCCCCAGCATTTT
CAISEGQESNQPQHF
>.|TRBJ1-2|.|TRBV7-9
TGTGCCAGCAGCCACCGGGGCAGCTATGGCTACACCTTC
CASSHRGSYGYTF
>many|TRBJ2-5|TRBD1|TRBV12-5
TGTGCTAGTGGTTCTACCCGACAGGGAGAGACCCAGTACTTC
CASGSTRQGETQYF
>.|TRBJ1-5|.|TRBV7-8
TGTGCCAGCAGCCCATGGGGAAGCAATCAGCCCCAGCATTTT
CASSPWGSNQPQHF
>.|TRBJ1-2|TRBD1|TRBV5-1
TGCGCCAGCAGACACGGACAGGGAGGTGGCTACACCTTC
CASRHGQGGGYTF
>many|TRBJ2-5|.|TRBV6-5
TGTGCCAGCACCAAACGGGGGTACGAGACCCAGTACTTC
CASTKRGYETQYF
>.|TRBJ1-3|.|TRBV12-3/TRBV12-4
TGTGCCAGCACCCTGGGGGGCAACACCATATATTTT
CASTLGGNTIYF
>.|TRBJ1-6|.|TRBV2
TGTGCCTCACGACCACCGGGACGGAACAAGGCTAATTCACCCCTCCACTTT
CASRPPGRNKANSPLHF
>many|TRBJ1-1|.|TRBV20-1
TGCAGTGCCGGTACTGCCAGCTTGAACACTGAAGCTTTCTTT
CSAGTASLNTEAFF
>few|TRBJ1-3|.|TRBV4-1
TGCGCCAGCAGCTCAGGACCGATTGCCGTAAACACCATATATTTT
CASSSGPIAVNTIYF